The rows below give T cell receptor beta chains drawn from one sample of a study of blood T cells in healthy people across ages. Via MiXCR, TCRdb re-called the 5' RACE reads, giving one row per CDR3 protein. The sample has fewer than 900,000 distinct CDR3 sequences; 35% to 40% are singletons. The source material was blood. These receptors all come from a man aged 18 to 29 in good health. CDR3s include the opening cysteine and the closing phenylalanine or tryptophan. D genes are given only for firm matches. Some rows mark clone size as missing; the rest say once, few, many or name a class of expanded clone.

v_gene,j_gene,abundance,d_gene,CDR3nt,CDR3aa
TRBV4-1,TRBJ2-7,.,.,TGCGCCAGCAGCCAAACGGCCGCCGACGGGGCCTACGAGCAGTACTTC,CASSQTAADGAYEQYF
TRBV20-1,TRBJ2-5,few,TRBD2,TGCAGTGCTAGAATAGCGGGGCGAGAGACCCAGTACTTC,CSARIAGRETQYF
TRBV2,TRBJ1-5,.,.,TGTGCCAGCAGTGTTTTTCCCAATCAGCCCCAGCATTTT,CASSVFPNQPQHF
TRBV6-6,TRBJ2-3,.,.,TGTGCCGGCAGTTACTCGGGGGATAGCACAGATACGCAGTATTTT,CAGSYSGDSTDTQYF
TRBV20-1,TRBJ2-6,few,TRBD1,TGCCTCCCCCGCTACCCGGGACAGGGATTCTCTGGGGCCAACGTCCTGACTTTC,CLPRYPGQGFSGANVLTF
TRBV13,TRBJ2-5,few,TRBD2,TGTGCCAGCAGGAGAGCGGGGGGGCCGAAGACCCAGTACTTC,CASRRAGGPKTQYF
TRBV12-3/TRBV12-4,TRBJ2-1,.,TRBD2,TGTGCCAGCAGCACCGGACTAGCGTGGGGACTACATGGCAATGAGCAGTTCTTC,CASSTGLAWGLHGNEQFF
TRBV7-2,TRBJ2-1,.,.,TGTGCCAGCAGCGGACGAGCGGACTCCAATGAGCAGTTCTTC,CASSGRADSNEQFF
TRBV25-1,TRBJ2-1,.,TRBD2,TGTGCCAGCGGAACACTAGCGGGGGGGGGGAATGAGCAGTTCTTC,CASGTLAGGGNEQFF
TRBV9,TRBJ2-1,.,.,TGTGCCAGCAGCGCCGGGGTAGCGGCGACCTACAATGAGCAGTTCTTC,CASSAGVAATYNEQFF
TRBV5-6,TRBJ2-3,many,TRBD2,TGTGCCAGCAGCCCCATGGGGGGGGGTACAGATACGCAGTATTTT,CASSPMGGGTDTQYF
TRBV12-3/TRBV12-4,TRBJ1-5,many,.,TGTGCCAGCAGTTTGTCGAGCAGCAATCAGCCCCAGCATTTT,CASSLSSSNQPQHF
TRBV9,TRBJ2-1,many,.,TGTGCCAGCAGCGTAGACCTAAGTCCATACAATGAGCAGTTCTTC,CASSVDLSPYNEQFF
TRBV7-7,TRBJ2-7,.,TRBD1,TGTGCCAGCAGCGCAACCGGACAGGGGTTCGATGAGCAGTACTTC,CASSATGQGFDEQYF
TRBV9,TRBJ2-1,.,.,TGTGCCAGCAGCGTAGGATTTGAGCAGTTCTTC,CASSVGFEQFF
TRBV6-1,TRBJ2-3,many,.,TGTGCCAGCAGTGAGGGTGGTGGTGGCACTAGCCCCCTAAGGAGCGATACGCAGTATTTT,CASSEGGGGTSPLRSDTQYF
TRBV28,TRBJ2-3,many,TRBD1,TGTGCCAGCACCCTACAGGGGGCGGATACGCAGTATTTT,CASTLQGADTQYF
TRBV2,TRBJ2-5,.,TRBD1,TGTGCCAGCAAGGACAGGGATCGGGCGTATGAGACCCAGTACTTC,CASKDRDRAYETQYF
TRBV29-1,TRBJ2-5,.,.,TGCAGCGCCAGATGGGGGCGGGAGACCCAGTACTTC,CSARWGRETQYF
TRBV7-2,TRBJ2-3,many,.,TGTGCCAGCAGCCCACCGGGACTTAGGGATACGCAGTATTTT,CASSPPGLRDTQYF
TRBV7-2,TRBJ2-1,.,TRBD1,TGTGCCAGCAGCTCGAGGGGGACAGTAACCTACAATGAGCAGTTCTTC,CASSSRGTVTYNEQFF
TRBV20-1,TRBJ2-1,many,TRBD2,TGCAGTGCTAGGGAGCGACTAGCGGGGACCAATGAGCAGTTCTTC,CSARERLAGTNEQFF
TRBV6-2/TRBV6-3,TRBJ2-7,.,.,TGTGCCAGCACCCTTTCTAATCGGGAGCAGTACTTC,CASTLSNREQYF
TRBV25-1,TRBJ2-5,few,TRBD1,TGTGCCAGCAGTAGGACAGGAACCTCAAATGAGCAGTACTTC,CASSRTGTSNEQYF
TRBV10-3,TRBJ1-1,few,.,TGTGCCATCAGCCCCGGGGAGGGACGGGGGACTGAAGCTTTCTTT,CAISPGEGRGTEAFF